Each of the 2 T cell receptor beta chains below was sequenced from the same sample in a study of T-cell memory formation after mild COVID-19. Each CDR3 protein gets one entry after TCRdb re-called the 5' RACE reads with MiXCR. The profile shows about 200,000 distinct CDR3 sequences, about 9.2% of them singletons. The sequenced material came from PBMCs or a T cell subset sorted from them (not recorded which). Every receptor here comes from a man aged 18 to 29 who had mild COVID-19 (a few samples of this study predate the infection). Cell type and time point are not known.

The J gene is TRBJ2-7, the V gene TRBV5-6; unclear D gene. V was pared by 0 bases and J by 6 bases, with 7 bases between. CDR1 is SGHDT and CDR2 is YYEEEE in the germline V gene. CDR3 length: 12 residues. CDR3 residues: CASSLAVGEQYF. The CDR3 region has the DNA TGTGCCAGCAGCTTGGCCGTGGGCGAGCAGTACTTC.

This clonotype was counted only a few times. The V call is TRBV7-3, the J call TRBJ2-7; 8 bases are a match to TRBD1. The CDR3 loop spans 15 amino acids. V shed 3 bases and J 0 bases; nucleotides not matched to a gene: 4. Germline CDR1 is SGHTA and CDR2 is FQGTGA. The CDR3 spells CASSFGQGGSYEQYF. CDR3 coding DNA: TGTGCCAGCAGCTTTGGACAGGGAGGCTCCTACGAGCAGTACTTC.